The 17 T cell receptor beta chains presented below share a single source sample, sequenced in a study of blood T cell repertoires in COVID-19. Assay: immunoSEQ multiplex PCR; the TCRdb copy retains only in-frame clones and omits some. The data hold hundreds of thousands of clones, with approximately 90% observed a single time. Sequencing was done on a sample of peripheral blood. Receptors originate from a woman aged 18-29 years who had recovered from COVID-19.

The V gene is TRBV30, the J gene TRBJ1-2; a possible D gene is TRBD1 (6 bases). In germline, CDR1 is GTSNPN, CDR2 SVGIG (reference sequence). The length of the CDR3 is 16 residues. Trimming left V 3 bases short and J 6 bases short, with 23 bases between. This CDR3 reads CAWSYRQAGTNHGYTF. CDR3 DNA sequence: TGTGCCTGGAGCTATAGACAGGCAGGAACGAACCATGGCTACACCTTC.

This chain links TRBV9 with TRBJ1-2; D may be TRBD1 (5 bases). The CDR3 spans 14 residues. Looked up from germline, CDR1 is SGDLS and CDR2 is YYNGEE. Trimming took off 4 bases at V and 8 bases at J, with 18 bases between the two ends. DNA of the CDR3: TGTGCCAGCAGCCCAACAGCGGGGGTGGGCGGCTACACCTTC. It codes for CASSPTAGVGGYTF. Drawing the rest from reference TRBV9 and TRBJ1-2, the complete variable domain is DSGVTQTPKHLITATGQRVTLRCSPRSGDLSVYWYQQSLDQGLQFLIQYYNGEERAKGNILERFSAQQFPDLHSELNLSSLELGDSALYFCASSPTAGVGGYTFGSGTRLTVV.

The chain carries TRBV5-1 and TRBJ2-2, with TRBD1 matching 8 bases. Germline values: CDR1 SGHRS, CDR2 YFSETQ. The CDR3 has 16 residues. The V and J ends lost 2 bases and 0 bases, in that order; junction bases with no gene match: 3. The CDR3 is CASSFTTGANTGELFF. CDR3 bases: TGCGCCAGCAGCTTTACGACAGGGGCGAACACCGGGGAGCTGTTTTTT.

The chain employs TRBV7-9 and TRBJ2-3; weak D call: TRBD2 (6 bases). The V end lost 5 bases, the J end lost 4 bases, and 16 bases lay between the germline ends. Looked up from germline, CDR1 is SEHNR and CDR2 is FQNEAQ (reference sequence). CDR3 length: 15 amino acids. The DNA of the CDR3 is TGTGCCAGCAGCCCGATGGGCGGGGTCTCAGATACGCAGTATTTT. Translation: CASSPMGGVSDTQYF.

J is TRBJ2-1 and V is TRBV9, with TRBD2 identical over 9 bases. Germline V gives CDR1 SGDLS, CDR2 YYNGEE. With V trimmed by 0 bases and J by 1 base, 11 bases remained unmatched. This CDR3 region has 19 residues. CDR3 in amino acids: CASSVERGRAFVSYNEQFF. In DNA form, the CDR3 reads TGTGCCAGCAGCGTAGAGCGCGGGAGGGCCTTTGTGTCCTACAATGAGCAGTTCTTC.

The chain's CDR3 is CASSSTGAGSNQPQHF. For the CDR3, the DNA is TGTGCCAGCAGCTCCACAGGGGCAGGAAGCAATCAGCCCCAGCATTTT. The chain links TRBV7-9 to TRBJ1-5; 7 positions match TRBD1. There are 16 residues in the CDR3. The ends lost 4 bases at V and 1 base at J; junction bases unmatched: 7. Looked up from germline, CDR1 is SEHNR and CDR2 is FQNEAQ (reference sequence).

The rearrangement joins TRBV7-2 to TRBJ2-1; 8 bases align to TRBD2. Germline CDR1 and CDR2: SGHTA and FQGNSA. V lost 5 bases and J lost 3; bases outside the gene matches: 9. CDR3 size: 16 residues. The CDR3 DNA sequence: TGTGCCAGCAGCAGAAGTGTAGCGGGGCGCTACAATGAGCAGTTCTTC. Translation: CASSRSVAGRYNEQFF.

This clone was counted a single time. V usage is TRBV24-1 and J usage is TRBJ2-3; D perhaps matches TRBD2 (6 bases). Per the germline V gene, CDR1 is KGHDR and CDR2 is SFDVKD. The V gene lost 5 bases and the J gene lost 0 bases, with 14 bases spanning the gap. The CDR3 spans 16 residues. This CDR3 reads CATSGGASDSTDTQYF. CDR3 nucleotides: TGTGCCACCAGTGGCGGAGCTAGCGATAGCACAGATACGCAGTATTTT.

The J gene is TRBJ1-3, the V gene TRBV7-9; 9 positions match TRBD1. Germline values: CDR1 SEHNR, CDR2 FQNEAQ (reference sequence). The CDR3 loop spans 16 amino acids. V lost 5 bases and J lost 0; bases outside the gene matches: 5. The DNA for the CDR3 is TGTGCCAGCAGCCCCGACAGGGGGGGCTCTGGAAACACCATATATTTT. The encoded protein is CASSPDRGGSGNTIYF.

This chain joins TRBV5-1 and TRBJ2-5, with TRBD1 matching 7 bases. CDR1 SGHRS and CDR2 YFSETQ come from the germline V gene. The CDR3 is 14 residues long. V dropped 4 bases and J dropped 3; count of bases not matched to a gene: 6. DNA of the CDR3: TGCGCCAGCAGCGCTACGACAGGGAAAGAGACCCAGTACTTC. This sequence encodes CASSATTGKETQYF.

The CDR3 reads CASHRDQKETQYF. In DNA form, the CDR3 reads TGTGCCAGTCACAGGGATCAGAAAGAGACCCAGTACTTC. This chain uses TRBV18 with TRBJ2-5, with D possibly matching TRBD1 (6 bases). The CDR3 runs 13 residues. CDR1 and CDR2 (germline): KGHSH, LQKENI. V was shortened by 9 bases and J by 3 bases, with 14 bases between the two germline ends. Together with reference TRBV18 and TRBJ2-5, the CDR3 gives the full variable domain: NAGVMQNPRHLVRRRGQEARLRCSPMKGHSHVYWYRQLPEEGLKFMVYLQKENIIDESGMPKERFSAEFPKEGPSILRIQQVVRGDSAAYFCASHRDQKETQYFGPGTRLLVL.

The chain employs TRBV10-3 and TRBJ2-2; 9 positions agree with TRBD2. The CDR3 runs to 15 residues. V trimming: 10 bases; J trimming: 3 bases; junction bases outside the gene matches: 9. CDR1 and CDR2 from the germline V gene are ENHRY and SYGVKD. This CDR3 reads CATQTSGADTGELFF. The CDR3 DNA reads as TGTGCCACACAGACTAGCGGAGCCGACACCGGGGAGCTGTTTTTT.

The rearrangement uses TRBV10-2 and TRBJ1-1; TRBD1 aligns across 10 bases. Looked up from germline, CDR1 is WSHSY and CDR2 is SAAADI. V was clipped by 2 bases and J by 6 bases; unmatched bases: 9. The CDR3 consists of 16 residues. In DNA, the CDR3 is TGCGCCAGCAGTGAGAGGGACAGGGGCCCCTTACCTGAAGCTTTCTTT. Its translation: CASSERDRGPLPEAFF.

The genes are TRBV24-1 and TRBJ1-2; 9 bases are shared with TRBD1. The CDR3 contains 14 residues. V was clipped by 4 bases and J by 4 bases; unmatched bases: 3. Germline V lookup: CDR1 KGHDR, CDR2 SFDVKD. The CDR3 coding sequence is TGTGCCACCAGTGACCCGGACAGGGGCTATGGCTACACCTTC. Its translation: CATSDPDRGYGYTF.

V usage is TRBV5-1 and J usage is TRBJ2-3; 10 nucleotides agree with TRBD2. Per germline, CDR1 SGHRS and CDR2 YFSETQ. With V trimmed by 5 bases and J by 3 bases, 9 bases remained unmatched. CDR3 length: 16 amino acids. This CDR3 is CASSLTSGPKTDTQYF. CDR3 sequence (DNA): TGCGCCAGCAGTTTGACTAGCGGGCCTAAAACAGATACGCAGTATTTT.

The chain recombines TRBV12-3 or TRBV12-4 with TRBJ1-1; D is uncertain. The V and J ends lost 7 bases and 4 bases respectively, with 10 bases between them. This CDR3 comprises 12 residues. This CDR3 reads CASTWAGTEAFF. The CDR3 coding sequence is TGTGCCAGCACTTGGGCGGGCACTGAAGCTTTCTTT.

This sequence joins TRBV5-1 and TRBJ2-1; TRBD2 aligns across 10 bases. J gave up 3 bases and V 5 bases, and 14 bases lay outside the gene matches. Germline values: CDR1 SGHRS, CDR2 YFSETQ. CDR3 length: 18 amino acids. In DNA form, the CDR3 reads TGCGCCAGCAGGGGACTAGCGCCCAAACACACCATCTACAATGAGCAGTTCTTC. Translation: CASRGLAPKHTIYNEQFF. The whole variable domain, filled in from reference TRBV5-1 and TRBJ2-1, reads KAGVTQTPRYLIKTRGQQVTLSCSPISGHRSVSWYQQTPGQGLQFLFEYFSETQRNKGNFPGRFSGRQFSNSRSEMNVSTLELGDSALYLCASRGLAPKHTIYNEQFFGPGTRLTVL.